The 18 T cell receptor beta chains listed next were all sequenced from one sample in a study of siplizumab effects on memory and regulatory T cells. TCRdb's table, derived via immunoSEQ multiplex PCR, lists solely in-frame clones and lacks some. The table has about 100,000 clones, about 93% seen once. Sequencing used non-Treg CD4+ T cells sorted from blood. The receptors originated from a human donor in good health.

J is TRBJ2-3 and V is TRBV6-5; no reliable D call. CDR3 length: 12 amino acids. V lost 5 bases and J 2 bases, leaving 5 bases between the germline ends. Germline V gives CDR1 MNHEY, CDR2 SVGAGI. CDR3 nucleotide sequence: TGTGCCAGCAGTCCTAACACAGATACGCAGTATTTT. Encoded protein: CASSPNTDTQYF.

The chain combines TRBV5-8 with TRBJ2-3; TRBD1 is a possible D gene (6 bases). Trimming pared 0 bases from V and 2 bases from J, leaving 10 bases between. Germline assignment: CDR1 SGHTS and CDR2 YDEGEE. The CDR3 runs 15 residues. The CDR3 DNA sequence: TGTGCCAGCAGCTTGGCCTGGGACACCACAGATACGCAGTATTTT. Protein: CASSLAWDTTDTQYF.

J is TRBJ2-2 and V is TRBV28; 7 bases agree with TRBD2. CDR1 and CDR2 from the germline V gene are MDHEN and SYDVKM. V was pared by 6 bases and J by 2 bases, with 6 bases of the junction left unmatched. The CDR3 loop spans 15 amino acids. The CDR3 loop is CASRILAVNTGELFF. The CDR3 DNA is TGTGCCAGCAGGATTCTAGCGGTAAACACCGGGGAGCTGTTTTTT.

The V and J genes are TRBV5-1 and TRBJ2-7, with D hard to call. With 1 base removed from V and 4 bases from J, the gap between germline ends came to 9 bases. Germline CDR1 reads SGHRS; CDR2 reads YFSETQ. The CDR3 runs 13 residues. CDR3 protein: CASSLPPGYEQYF. CDR3 in DNA: TGCGCCAGCAGCTTGCCGCCCGGTTACGAGCAGTACTTC.

The chain couples TRBV7-2 to TRBJ2-5; 7 bases match TRBD2. Germline lookup yields CDR1 SGHTA and CDR2 FQGNSA. Unmatched junction bases numbered 5, after V lost 5 bases and J lost 5 bases. The CDR3 consists of 13 residues. As DNA, the CDR3 is TGTGCCAGCAGCCCAGCGGGAAGGGAGACCCAGTACTTC. Translated: CASSPAGRETQYF.

This rearrangement joins TRBV18 to TRBJ1-4; D gene unclear. Trimming cost V 1 base and J 6 bases, with 6 bases left between them. Germline CDR1 and CDR2: KGHSH and LQKENI. The CDR3 has 13 amino acids. Written as DNA, the CDR3 is TGTGCCAGCTCACCACGTGGGGATGAAAAACTGTTTTTT. It codes for CASSPRGDEKLFF.

The rearrangement uses TRBV6-1 and TRBJ2-7; D unresolved. V lost 4 bases to trimming and J lost 3 bases, with 10 bases between them. Looked up from germline, CDR1 is MNHNS and CDR2 is SASEGT. The CDR3 is made up of 13 amino acids. For the CDR3, the DNA is TGTGCCAGCAGTGTTAGAGGTATCTACGAGCAGTACTTC. Amino acids: CASSVRGIYEQYF.

The chain combines TRBV7-3 with TRBJ2-7; TRBD1 matches at 9 bases. The J segment lost 5 bases and the V segment lost 4 bases, leaving 12 bases of the junction unmatched. The germline V gene has CDR1 SGHTA and CDR2 FQGTGA. The CDR3 covers 16 residues. In nucleotides, the CDR3 is TGTGCCAGCAGCTCCCTCCGGGACAGGGAAAAAAACGAGCAGTACTTC. Translated, it gives CASSSLRDREKNEQYF.

The V gene is TRBV6-6, the J gene TRBJ2-1; 7 bases map to TRBD1. V shed 5 bases, J shed 10 bases, and the junction held 5 bases outside the gene matches. The CDR3 spans 12 residues. Germline CDR1 and CDR2: MNHNY and SVGAGI (reference sequence). Written as DNA, the CDR3 is TGTGCCAGCAGTCACAGGGGTGGGGAGCAGTTCTTC. As protein: CASSHRGGEQFF.

The CDR3 bases are TGTGCCAGTAGACTGACAGGTTCTTCCTACGAGCAGTACTTC. Its translation is CASRLTGSSYEQYF. The genes are TRBV19 and TRBJ2-7, with D maybe TRBD1 (6 bases). This CDR3 has 14 residues. V was trimmed by 6 bases and J by 1 base, leaving 13 bases between them. Germline V lookup: CDR1 LNHDA, CDR2 SQIVND (reference sequence).

V and J are TRBV18 and TRBJ2-2, with D tentatively TRBD1 (7 bases). Germline CDR1 and CDR2: KGHSH and LQKENI. Trimming removed 8 bases at V and 5 bases at J, with 12 bases between. This CDR3 has 13 residues. The CDR3 spells CASAGQPTGELFF. The CDR3 DNA follows: TGTGCCAGCGCGGGACAGCCTACCGGGGAGCTGTTTTTT.

The CDR3 bases are TGTGCCAGCAGGGGGACTAGTCGATCCGAGCAGTTCTTC. Translating gives CASRGTSRSEQFF. V usage is TRBV7-3 and J usage is TRBJ2-1; 8 nucleotides agree with TRBD2. Germline CDR1 is SGHTA and CDR2 is FQGTGA. With V trimmed by 6 bases and J by 10 bases, 8 bases remained unmatched. This CDR3 has 13 amino acids.

The CDR3 DNA reads as TGTGCCTGGAGTCCGGGACCCTCTTCGCCCAATTTTTCCTACGAGCAGTACTTC. Amino acid sequence: CAWSPGPSSPNFSYEQYF. J is TRBJ2-7 and V is TRBV30, with D perhaps given as TRBD1 or TRBD2 (5 bases each). The CDR3 has 18 residues. Trimming cost V 2 bases and J 1 base, with 24 bases left between them. Per germline, CDR1 GTSNPN and CDR2 SVGIG (reference sequence). Complete variable domain (other parts from reference TRBV30 and TRBJ2-7): SQTIHQWPATLVQPVGSPLSLECTVEGTSNPNLYWYRQAAGRGLQLLFYSVGIGQISSEVPQNLSASRPQDRQFILSSKKLLLSDSGFYLCAWSPGPSSPNFSYEQYFGPGTRLTVT.

The rearrangement joins TRBV7-2 to TRBJ2-7, with 9 bases lining up with TRBD1. V shed 5 bases, J shed 3 bases, and the junction held 8 bases outside the gene matches. CDR1 is SGHTA, CDR2 FQGNSA, per germline. The CDR3 is 15 amino acids. CDR3 region: CASSQDRGTSYEQYF. The CDR3 nucleotides are TGTGCCAGCAGCCAGGACAGGGGAACAAGCTACGAGCAGTACTTC.

The chain links TRBV29-1 to TRBJ1-1, with D perhaps matching TRBD1 (6 bases). Trimming stripped 7 bases from V and 5 bases from J, with 20 bases between. CDR3 length equals 14 residues. Looked up from germline, CDR1 is SQVTM and CDR2 is ANQGSEA. CDR3 loop: CSAKTGTLQTEAFF. CDR3 DNA sequence: TGCAGCGCTAAAACCGGGACACTCCAGACTGAAGCTTTCTTT. Combining the CDR3 with reference TRBV29-1 and TRBJ1-1 gives the whole variable domain SAVISQKPSRDICQRGTSLTIQCQVDSQVTMMFWYRQQPGQSLTLIATANQGSEATYESGFVIDKFPISRPNLTFSTLTVSNMSPEDSSIYLCSAKTGTLQTEAFFGQGTRLTVV.

The table lists this clone with a count of one. The chain employs TRBV28 and TRBJ1-2; 9 nucleotides agree with TRBD1. CDR3 length equals 17 residues. The germline gives CDR1 MDHEN, CDR2 SYDVKM. V gave up 7 bases and J gave up 2 bases; unmatched junction bases: 14. The CDR3 nucleotides read TGTGCCAGCATTAGGGGGGGACAGGGAGATTTGAACTATGGCTACACCTTC. Its protein is CASIRGGQGDLNYGYTF.

The CDR3 here is CASSWTGGPDTQYF. The CDR3 DNA sequence: TGCGCCAGCAGCTGGACAGGGGGCCCAGATACGCAGTATTTT. V gene TRBV5-1 combines with J gene TRBJ2-3; TRBD1 matches at 11 bases. CDR1 and CDR2 from the germline V gene are SGHRS and YFSETQ. J gave up 4 bases and V 3 bases, and 1 base lay outside the gene matches. This CDR3 comprises 14 residues.

The chain is built from TRBV18 and TRBJ2-5, with 7 bases lining up with TRBD2. Germline V lookup: CDR1 KGHSH, CDR2 LQKENI. This CDR3 has 13 residues. The V segment lost 4 bases and the J segment 4 bases; nucleotides outside the gene matches: 3. The CDR3 bases are TGTGCCAGCTCACAATTAGCGGGAGAGACCCAGTACTTC. It yields the protein CASSQLAGETQYF. The full variable domain, in which reference TRBV18 and TRBJ2-5 provide the parts outside the CDR3, is NAGVMQNPRHLVRRRGQEARLRCSPMKGHSHVYWYRQLPEEGLKFMVYLQKENIIDESGMPKERFSAEFPKEGPSILRIQQVVRGDSAAYFCASSQLAGETQYFGPGTRLLVL.